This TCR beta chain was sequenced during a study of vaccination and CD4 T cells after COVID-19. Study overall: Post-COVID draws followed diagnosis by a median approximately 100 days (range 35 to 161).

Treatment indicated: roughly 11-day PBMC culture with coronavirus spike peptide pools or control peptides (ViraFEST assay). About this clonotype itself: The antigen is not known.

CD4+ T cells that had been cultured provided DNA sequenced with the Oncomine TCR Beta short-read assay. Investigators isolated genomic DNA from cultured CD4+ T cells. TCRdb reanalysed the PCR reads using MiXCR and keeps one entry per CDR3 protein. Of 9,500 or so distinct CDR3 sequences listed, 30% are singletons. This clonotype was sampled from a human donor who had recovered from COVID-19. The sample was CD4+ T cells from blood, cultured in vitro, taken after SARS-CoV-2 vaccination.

The CDR3 bases are TGTGCCAGCAGTGTGAGCCTCAATCAGCCCCAGCATTTT. It is translated as CASSVSLNQPQHF. The chain carries TRBV6-1 and TRBJ1-5; unclear D gene. The CDR3 is 13 amino acids. Germline loops: CDR1 MNHNS, CDR2 SASEGT. The germline V and J ends were trimmed by 4 bases and 3 bases, with 7 bases remaining between them.